The 14 T cell receptor beta chains below were found in one sample sequenced in a study of blood T cell repertoires in COVID-19. Generated by immunoSEQ multiplex PCR, the TCRdb table keeps only in-frame clones and is missing some. The sample includes around 81,000 clones, around four fifths of them seen just once. Sequenced sample: peripheral blood. Source of these receptors: a middle-aged man with acute or convalescent COVID-19.

This chain joins TRBV5-4 and TRBJ1-1, with TRBD1 matching 10 bases. This CDR3 region has 15 residues. V lost 3 bases to trimming and J lost 4 bases; unmatched junction nucleotides: 6. Germline V gene lookup returns CDR1 SGHNT and CDR2 YYREEE (reference sequence). CDR3 protein: CASSWGDRGGTEAFF. CDR3 sequence (DNA): TGTGCCAGCAGCTGGGGGGACAGGGGTGGCACTGAAGCTTTCTTT.

V and J are TRBV5-8 and TRBJ1-6; no clear D gene. Per germline, CDR1 SGHTS and CDR2 YDEGEE. Trimming shortened V by 0 bases and J by 4 bases, and 5 bases separated the two germline ends. The CDR3 is 14 residues long. This CDR3 reads CASSLGQYNSPLHF. Written as DNA, the CDR3 is TGTGCCAGCAGCTTGGGGCAGTATAATTCACCCCTCCACTTT.

The gene calls are TRBV21-1 and TRBJ1-5; the DNA was not used to check the table's D call, TRBD1. TRBV21-1 is annotated as a pseudogene. The CDR3 consists of 20 residues. The CDR3 region has the DNA TGTGCCAGCAGCAACCGAGGGACAGGGGGCGACGGATATAGCAATCAGCCCCAGCATTTT. This gives the protein CASSNRGTGGDGYSNQPQHF.

About this clone itself: Since no conserved phenylalanine or tryptophan closes the CDR3, a read error is the likely cause. No DNA is shown, since the ends of the CDR3 on it are uncertain; the CDR3 is the one TCRdb lists. V is TRBV6-2 or TRBV6-3 and J is TRBJ1-1; no DNA check was done on the table's D call, TRBD1. Looked up from germline, CDR1 is MNHEY and CDR2 is SVGEGT. A total of 12 residues make up the CDR3, ends included. CDR3 amino acids: CASSGQGASMFG.

This clone was picked up one time. The chain links TRBV7-9 to TRBJ1-5, with D possibly TRBD1 on 5 matching bases. This CDR3 is built from 14 residues. Germline values: CDR1 SEHNR, CDR2 FQNEAQ (reference sequence). V shed 2 bases and J shed 3 bases, with 8 bases lying between them. Here the CDR3 DNA reads TGTGCCAGCAGCTTATCAGGGAACAATCAGCCCCAGCATTTT. Amino acid sequence: CASSLSGNNQPQHF.

CDR3 loop: CASSLDDTLATNEKLFF. DNA of the CDR3: TGTGCCAGCAGCTTAGACGACACCCTCGCAACTAATGAAAAACTGTTTTTT. The chain links TRBV11-3 to TRBJ1-4; D gene uncertain. This CDR3 is 17 amino acids long. Trimming shortened V by 0 bases and J by 0 bases, and 11 bases separated the two germline ends. Per germline, CDR1 SGHNT and CDR2 YENEEA.

The chain couples TRBV6-2 or TRBV6-3 to TRBJ2-7, with 9 bases fitting TRBD1. This CDR3 contains 15 residues. J lost 4 bases, V lost 2 bases, and 6 bases had no gene match. Germline loops: CDR1 MNHEY, CDR2 SVGEGT. CDR3 DNA sequence: TGTGCCAGCAGTTACCAGGACAGGGGAGAATACGAGCAGTACTTC. This codes for CASSYQDRGEYEQYF.

The chain links TRBV18 to TRBJ1-6, with D unclear. Trimming shortened V by 2 bases and J by 16 bases, and 12 bases separated the two germline ends. The CDR3 consists of 12 residues. CDR1 KGHSH and CDR2 LQKENI come from the germline V gene. The CDR3 DNA is TGTGCCAGCTCACCAACGGAGGATCGACTCCACTTT. This encodes CASSPTEDRLHF.

This clone showed up just once. This sequence joins TRBV15 and TRBJ2-3; tentatively, D is TRBD2 (7 bases). The V end lost 1 base, the J end lost 0 bases, and 11 bases lay between the germline ends. CDR3 length: 16 residues. CDR1 LNHNV and CDR2 YYDKDF come from the germline V gene (reference sequence). The CDR3 loop is CATSRVAGASTDTQYF. In nucleotides, the CDR3 is TGTGCCACCAGCAGAGTGGCGGGGGCTAGCACAGATACGCAGTATTTT.

The DNA of the CDR3 is TGTGCCAGCTCACCACCGCGAACGGGCACCGGGGAGCTGTTTTTT. This sequence encodes CASSPPRTGTGELFF. The J gene is TRBJ2-2, the V gene TRBV18; D unresolved. Germline loops: CDR1 KGHSH, CDR2 LQKENI. V was cut by 0 bases and J by 4 bases, with 9 bases left in between. CDR3 size: 15 residues. The full variable domain, its missing parts supplied by reference TRBV18 and TRBJ2-2, is NAGVMQNPRHLVRRRGQEARLRCSPMKGHSHVYWYRQLPEEGLKFMVYLQKENIIDESGMPKERFSAEFPKEGPSILRIQQVVRGDSAAYFCASSPPRTGTGELFFGEGSRLTVL.

This clone was seen a handful of times. This sequence joins TRBV7-9 and TRBJ2-1, with 15 nucleotides matching TRBD2. V gave up 5 bases and J gave up 9 bases; unmatched junction bases: 11. From germline, CDR1 is SEHNR and CDR2 FQNEAQ (reference sequence). The CDR3 loop spans 17 amino acids. In nucleotides, the CDR3 is TGTGCCAGCAGCCCCTCGGTAGGGACTAGCGGGAGGCTTGAGCAGTTCTTC. Translation: CASSPSVGTSGRLEQFF.

The J gene is TRBJ2-7, the V gene TRBV28, with 12 bases lining up with TRBD2. V lost 6 bases, J lost 7 bases, and 4 bases stayed unmatched. Germline lookup yields CDR1 MDHEN and CDR2 SYDVKM. The CDR3 is made up of 13 amino acids. CDR3 in DNA: TGTGCCAGCAGGACTAGCGGGAGTGGGGAGCAGTACTTC. Protein product: CASRTSGSGEQYF.

In this sample, this clone turned up once. The gene calls are TRBV7-2 and TRBJ1-1, with TRBD1 identical over 8 bases. CDR1 SGHTA and CDR2 FQGNSA come from the germline V gene. With 3 bases clipped from V and 4 bases from J, the junction kept 7 bases outside the gene matches. CDR3 length: 15 amino acids. In DNA form, the CDR3 reads TGTGCCAGCAGCTTCACAGGGGGGGTTAGCACTGAAGCTTTCTTT. Amino acid sequence: CASSFTGGVSTEAFF.

The V call is TRBV2, the J call TRBJ1-4, with 9 bases matching TRBD1. Germline assignment: CDR1 SNHLY and CDR2 FYNNEI. There are 15 residues in the CDR3. V trimming: 6 bases; J trimming: 6 bases; junction bases outside the gene matches: 8. CDR3 sequence reads: CASSLNGQGYEKLFF. As DNA, the CDR3 is TGTGCCAGCAGCCTGAACGGACAGGGGTATGAAAAACTGTTTTTT.